This T cell receptor beta chain was captured in a study of blood T cell repertoires in COVID-19. Original processing notes: Reference gene primer amplification yielded estimated nucleated cell counts. Generated by immunoSEQ multiplex PCR, the TCRdb table keeps only in-frame clones and is missing some. That table is the source of V, J and clone size, and D and trimming were worked out from the DNA. The sample records about 310,000 clones, 89% being singletons. CDR1 is ENHRY, CDR2 SYGVKD, per germline. The CDR3 consists of 16 residues. V lost 3 bases and J lost 6; bases outside the gene matches: 8. Sequencing was carried out using PBMCs or T cells enriched from blood (not recorded which). The sequence came from a woman in her 40s who had recovered from COVID-19. The chain couples TRBV10-3 to TRBJ2-7; TRBD2 aligns across 13 bases. The CDR3 spells CAISDLGLAGSGEQYF. For the CDR3, the DNA is TGTGCCATCAGTGACTTGGGACTAGCGGGATCCGGCGAGCAGTACTTC.